These T cell receptor beta chains were read from a single sample in a study of PD-1 blockade in classical Hodgkin lymphoma. Assay used: immunoSEQ multiplex PCR; TCRdb lists only in-frame clones, some missing. Of roughly 92,000 clones in the sample, just under 95% were seen once. The material sequenced was peripheral blood mononuclear cells (PBMCs), taken at baseline. The receptors come from a human donor with classical Hodgkin lymphoma. CDR3s include the opening cysteine and the closing phenylalanine or tryptophan. D genes are given only for firm matches. Part of the rows lack a size; the others show once, few, many or a class for expanded clones.

d_call j_call clone_size v_call cdr3_nt cdr3_aa
NA TRBJ1-2 NA TRBV28 TGTGCCAGCAGTTTCGCATCCCGGGGCTACACCTTC CASSFASRGYTF
NA TRBJ1-3 NA TRBV11-2 TGTGCCAGCACCTTCAGGGGAACCGCTGGAAACACCATATATTTT CASTFRGTAGNTIYF
TRBD1 TRBJ2-7 NA TRBV5-4 TGTGCCAGCAGCTTCGGGACAGGGTCCTACGAGCAGTACTTC CASSFGTGSYEQYF
TRBD1 TRBJ2-7 NA TRBV7-9 TGTGCCAGCAGCTATCGCGACAGGGGTATCTACGAGCAGTACTTC CASSYRDRGIYEQYF
NA TRBJ1-1 NA TRBV9 TGTGCCAGCAGCGTACCCGGAGCAGGAATGAACACTGAAGCTTTCTTT CASSVPGAGMNTEAFF
NA TRBJ2-7 NA TRBV28 TGTGCCAGCAGTGCGGGAAACATTCCTGCGGAGCAGTACTTC CASSAGNIPAEQYF
NA TRBJ2-5 once TRBV20-1 TGCAGTGCGCAGCCTCAAGAGACCCAGTACTTC CSAQPQETQYF
TRBD1 TRBJ1-5 NA TRBV6-6 TGTGCCAGCAGTAAAGGGACAGTCAATCAGCCCCAGCATTTT CASSKGTVNQPQHF
TRBD1 TRBJ1-2 NA TRBV6-5 TGTGCCAGCAGTCAAGGGACAGGGTGGCGAGGCTACACCTTC CASSQGTGWRGYTF
TRBD1 TRBJ1-1 once TRBV11-2 TGTGCCAGCAGCCGGACAGGGGGCTTAAGTGACACTGAAGCTTTCTTT CASSRTGGLSDTEAFF
NA TRBJ2-7 NA TRBV6-4 TGTGCCAGCAGCCTGACCCCCGACAGTTCCGAGCAGTACTTC CASSLTPDSSEQYF
NA TRBJ2-4 NA TRBV19 TGTGCCAGTACCGTACAGAGGGATGGGGGGGCCAAAAACATTCAGTACTTC CASTVQRDGGAKNIQYF
NA TRBJ2-7 NA TRBV5-1 TGCGCCAGCAGCACCGCTAGCGTCACCTACGAGCAGTACTTC CASSTASVTYEQYF
TRBD2 TRBJ2-1 NA TRBV5-1 TGCGCCAGCAGATCTAGCGGCAATGAGCAGTTCTTC CASRSSGNEQFF
NA TRBJ1-4 NA TRBV28 TGTGCCAGCAGTTTACAGGGTATATTAGAAAAACTGTTTTTT CASSLQGILEKLFF
NA TRBJ2-6 NA TRBV4-2 TGTGCCAGCAGCCAAGACTCAAGGGGACGGTTCTCTGGGGCCAACGTCCTGACTTTC CASSQDSRGRFSGANVLTF
NA TRBJ2-1 NA TRBV28 TGTGCCAGCCGGCAGGGCTCATATGTCTACAATGAGCAGTTCTTC CASRQGSYVYNEQFF
NA TRBJ2-3 NA TRBV9 TGTGCCAGCAGCGTAGCCCTAGCCCAGAGCACAGATACGCAGTATTTT CASSVALAQSTDTQYF
TRBD1 TRBJ1-5 NA TRBV25-1 TGTGCCAGCAGTGGGTTACAGGGGAATCAGCCCCAGCATTTT CASSGLQGNQPQHF
TRBD1 TRBJ1-1 NA TRBV6-5 TGTGCCAGCACCCTCTCGCAGGGGGTCGGGTCTGAAGCTTTCTTT CASTLSQGVGSEAFF
TRBD1 TRBJ1-5 NA TRBV19 TGTGCCAGTAGTATAAAGGACAGGGGGTCTTATAGCAATCAGCCCCAGCATTTT CASSIKDRGSYSNQPQHF
NA TRBJ1-4 NA TRBV6-5 TGTGCCAGCAGTTACTACCAGGGTAATGAAAAACTGTTTTTT CASSYYQGNEKLFF
TRBD1 TRBJ2-1 NA TRBV27 TGTGCCAGCAGGCATACAGGGGGCTTGGCCTACAATGAGCAGTTCTTC CASRHTGGLAYNEQFF